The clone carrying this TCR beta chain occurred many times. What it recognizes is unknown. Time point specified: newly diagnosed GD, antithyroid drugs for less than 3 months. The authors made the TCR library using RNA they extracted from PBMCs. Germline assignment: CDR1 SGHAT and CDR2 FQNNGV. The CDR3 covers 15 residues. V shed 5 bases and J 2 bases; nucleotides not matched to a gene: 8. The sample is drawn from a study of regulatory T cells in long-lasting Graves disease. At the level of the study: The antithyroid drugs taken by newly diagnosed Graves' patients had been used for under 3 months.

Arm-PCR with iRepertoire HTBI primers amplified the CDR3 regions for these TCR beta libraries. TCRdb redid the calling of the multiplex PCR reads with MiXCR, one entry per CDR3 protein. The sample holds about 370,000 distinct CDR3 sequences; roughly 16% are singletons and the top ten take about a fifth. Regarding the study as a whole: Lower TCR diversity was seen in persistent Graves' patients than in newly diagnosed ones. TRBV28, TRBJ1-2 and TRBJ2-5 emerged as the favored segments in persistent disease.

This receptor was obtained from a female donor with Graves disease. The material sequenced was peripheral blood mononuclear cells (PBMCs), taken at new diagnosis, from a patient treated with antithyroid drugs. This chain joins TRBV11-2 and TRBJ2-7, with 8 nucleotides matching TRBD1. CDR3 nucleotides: TGTGCCAGCAGCCGCCGACAGGGGAGACCCTACGAGCAGTACTTC. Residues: CASSRRQGRPYEQYF.